Presented here are 8 T cell receptor beta chains from one specimen sequenced in a study of ipilimumab plus nivolumab after autologous stem cell transplantation. The assay was immunoSEQ multiplex PCR, and TCRdb's table has in-frame clones only and misses some. This sample has 10,000 to 15,000 clones, with less than 80% found just once. Sequencing was performed on PBMCs, taken in a trial of ipilimumab plus nivolumab as post-transplant consolidation. Every receptor here comes from a male donor with diffuse large B-cell lymphoma.

The chain has TRBV4-3 and TRBJ2-5, with TRBD2 matching 7 bases. CDR3 length equals 14 residues. Germline CDR1 LGHNA, CDR2 YSLEER. V shed 0 bases and J 5 bases; nucleotides not matched to a gene: 3. CDR3 DNA: TGCGCCAGCAGCCAAGATGGAGCGGGGGAGACCCAGTACTTC. Residues: CASSQDGAGETQYF.

The chain couples TRBV5-1 to TRBJ1-6; 10 positions agree with TRBD1. V was pared by 2 bases and J by 9 bases, with 2 bases of the junction left unmatched. The germline CDR1 and CDR2 sequences are SGHRS and YFSETQ. The CDR3 contains 14 residues. The CDR3 bases are TGCGCCAGCAGCTTTGGACAGGGGGGTTCACCCCTCCACTTT. Translation: CASSFGQGGSPLHF.

The rearrangement uses TRBV5-6 and TRBJ1-2; no definite D call. The V gene lost 1 base and the J gene lost 5 bases, with 15 bases spanning the gap. CDR3 size: 15 residues. Germline V gene sequence: CDR1 SGHDT, CDR2 YYEEEE. The CDR3 is CASSLLGRASYGYTF. The CDR3, as DNA: TGTGCCAGCAGCTTGCTGGGCCGGGCAAGTTATGGCTACACCTTC.

The genes are TRBV5-1 and TRBJ2-7, with 12 bases lining up with TRBD2. The V gene's germline CDR1 is SGHRS and CDR2 YFSETQ. There are 16 residues in the CDR3. The trim removed 4 bases at V and 0 bases at J, leaving 5 bases unmatched. CDR3 in amino acids: CASSPRTSGVSYEQYF. The CDR3, as DNA: TGCGCCAGCAGCCCTCGGACTAGCGGGGTCTCCTACGAGCAGTACTTC.

The genes are TRBV10-3 and TRBJ2-3; D is possibly TRBD1 (5 bases). Germline V lookup: CDR1 ENHRY, CDR2 SYGVKD. This CDR3 region has 12 residues. Trimming stripped 8 bases from V and 6 bases from J, with 12 bases between. In DNA form, the CDR3 reads TGTGCCATCTCGCCAGGGCTGGATACGCAGTATTTT. It yields the protein CAISPGLDTQYF.

The CDR3 sequence is CAWGTGTGIHEQYF. The CDR3 DNA reads as TGTGCCTGGGGAACCGGGACAGGGATCCACGAGCAGTACTTC. The chain recombines TRBV30 with TRBJ2-7; 9 bases match TRBD1. Germline CDR1 GTSNPN, CDR2 SVGIG (reference sequence). Germline trimming cut 5 bases from V and 5 bases from J; bases unmatched to any gene: 10. CDR3 length: 14 amino acids. Full variable domain (missing parts from reference TRBV30 and TRBJ2-7): SQTIHQWPATLVQPVGSPLSLECTVEGTSNPNLYWYRQAAGRGLQLLFYSVGIGQISSEVPQNLSASRPQDRQFILSSKKLLLSDSGFYLCAWGTGTGIHEQYFGPGTRLTVT.

The chain employs TRBV15 and TRBJ1-2; D call uncertain. CDR3 length: 13 residues. CDR1 is LNHNV, CDR2 YYDKDF, per germline (reference sequence). The V end lost 0 bases, the J end lost 3 bases, and 5 bases lay between the germline ends. The CDR3 DNA reads TGTGCCACCAGCAGAGATACAGACTATGGCTACACCTTC. It yields the protein CATSRDTDYGYTF.

The rearrangement joins TRBV6-5 to TRBJ1-3; D is ambiguous. The CDR3 consists of 16 residues. Trimming took off 1 base at V and 0 bases at J, with 10 bases between the two ends. Germline assignment: CDR1 MNHEY and CDR2 SVGAGI. CDR3 nucleotide sequence: TGTGCCAGCAGTTACTTGTCCGGGAGCTCTGGAAACACCATATATTTT. Amino acid sequence: CASSYLSGSSGNTIYF.